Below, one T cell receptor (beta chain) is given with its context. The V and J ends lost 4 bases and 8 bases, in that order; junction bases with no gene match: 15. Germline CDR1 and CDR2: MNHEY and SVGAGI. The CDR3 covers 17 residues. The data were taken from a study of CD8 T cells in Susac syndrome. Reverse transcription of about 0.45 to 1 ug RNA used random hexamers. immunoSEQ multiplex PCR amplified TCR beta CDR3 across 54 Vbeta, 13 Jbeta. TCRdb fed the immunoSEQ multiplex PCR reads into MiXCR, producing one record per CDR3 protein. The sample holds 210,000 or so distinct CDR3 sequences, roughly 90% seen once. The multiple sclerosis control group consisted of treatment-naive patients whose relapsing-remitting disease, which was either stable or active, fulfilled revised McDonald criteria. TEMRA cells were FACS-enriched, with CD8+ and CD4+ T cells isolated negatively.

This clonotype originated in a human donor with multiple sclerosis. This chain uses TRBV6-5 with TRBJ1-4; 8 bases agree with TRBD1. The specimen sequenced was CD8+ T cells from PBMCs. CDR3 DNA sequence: TGTGCCAGCAGTTCACAGCTCCTGACAGGGGTAGGGGAAAAACTGTTTTTT. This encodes CASSSQLLTGVGEKLFF.